This T cell receptor (beta chain) was retrieved from a study of shared clonotypes between healthy human individuals. Assay: immunoSEQ multiplex PCR; the TCRdb copy retains only in-frame clones and omits some. The table shows more than 2 million clones, with 85% to 95% occurring only once. This clone has just one count. The germline V and J ends were trimmed by 6 bases and 10 bases, with 24 bases remaining between them. This CDR3 spans 15 amino acids. Germline assignment: CDR1 MGHRA and CDR2 YSYEKL. This chain links TRBV4-1 with TRBJ1-1, with D maybe TRBD1 (6 bases). Sequencing input: naive CD4+ T cells sorted from blood. Documented subset: CD45RA+ positively selected. This sequence was found in a man younger than 30 in good health. CDR3 region: CASRRGWGQGGRAFF. DNA for the CDR3: TGCGCCAGCAGGAGGGGGTGGGGTCAGGGCGGTCGAGCTTTCTTT.